Sequencing of this T cell receptor beta chain was carried out in a study of T-cell reconstitution after alpha-beta-depleted transplantation in children. Construction of the TCRbeta library involved unique molecular identifiers. TCRdb re-derived calls from the PCR reads in MiXCR, one entry per CDR3 protein. Seen here are a few hundred thousand distinct CDR3 sequences, approximately 13% observed once, and the top ten hold 5% to 6%. J gave up 5 bases and V 5 bases, and 9 bases lay outside the gene matches. Per the germline V gene, CDR1 is SGHVS and CDR2 is FQNEAQ. This CDR3 comprises 16 residues. The chain combines TRBV7-8 with TRBJ2-6; 7 bases fit TRBD1. The TCR sequence derives from a human donor who donated a stem cell graft to a child with combined immunodeficiency. The specimen was PBMCs from the stem cell graft donor, collected from the stem cell graft. CDR3: CASSPVGQFRANVLTF. CDR3 DNA sequence: TGTGCCAGCAGCCCCGTGGGACAGTTCAGGGCCAACGTCCTGACTTTC.